This is a list of T cell receptor beta chains from one sample in a study of T-cell memory formation after mild COVID-19. TCRdb redid the calling of the 5' RACE reads with MiXCR, one entry per CDR3 protein. The sample holds 220,000 or so distinct CDR3 sequences; over 9% are singletons and the top ten take around 3.4%. Sample: PBMCs or a T cell subset sorted from them (not recorded which). The receptors originated from a man between 18 and 29 years old who had mild COVID-19 (a few samples of this study predate the infection). Cell type and time point are not known. CDR3s include the opening cysteine and the closing phenylalanine or tryptophan. Fields, in order: clone size, D gene, V gene, J gene, CDR3 protein, CDR3 DNA. D genes are given only for firm matches. The size of a clone is reported for some rows only, either as once, few or many, or as a class for expanded clones.

few	.	TRBV7-3	TRBJ2-3	CASSDSRNAADTQYF	TGTGCCAGCAGCGATAGCAGGAACGCCGCGGATACGCAGTATTTT
.	.	TRBV27	TRBJ1-5	CASSFSGLNQPQHF	TGTGCCAGCAGTTTTTCCGGGCTCAATCAGCCCCAGCATTTT
.	.	TRBV28	TRBJ2-2	CASSLTGYREELFF	TGTGCCAGCAGTTTAACAGGGTATCGTGAGGAGCTGTTTTTT
many	.	TRBV7-2	TRBJ2-1	CASSLHRERNEQFF	TGTGCCAGCAGCTTACATCGGGAGAGGAATGAGCAGTTCTTC
many	.	TRBV4-3	TRBJ2-6	CASSGLSGANVLTF	TGCGCCAGCAGCGGGCTCTCTGGGGCCAACGTCCTGACTTTC
.	.	TRBV24-1	TRBJ2-3	CATSAPGRASTDTQYF	TGTGCCACCAGTGCCCCGGGAAGAGCTAGCACAGATACGCAGTATTTT
.	.	TRBV5-6	TRBJ2-6	CASSLWLNSGANVLTF	TGTGCCAGCAGCTTGTGGCTGAACTCTGGGGCCAACGTCCTGACCTTC
.	.	TRBV6-2/TRBV6-3	TRBJ1-1	CASSQLAGTPREVTEAFF	TGTGCCAGCAGTCAGTTGGCCGGGACCCCAAGGGAGGTCACTGAAGCTTTCTTT
.	TRBD1	TRBV7-3	TRBJ2-1	CASSSGTGENEQFF	TGTGCCAGCAGCTCCGGGACAGGGGAAAATGAGCAGTTCTTC
many	.	TRBV7-3	TRBJ2-7	CASSLNPARIYEQYF	TGTGCCAGCAGCTTAAATCCGGCGCGAATCTACGAGCAGTACTTC
few	.	TRBV3-1	TRBJ1-6	CASTAYPGRSPLHF	TGTGCCAGCACCGCATATCCCGGCCGTTCACCCCTCCACTTT
many	.	TRBV10-3	TRBJ2-5	CAIAPRSLGETQYF	TGTGCCATCGCCCCCAGGAGTCTTGGAGAGACCCAGTACTTC
.	.	TRBV6-6	TRBJ1-5	CASSYSGGNQPQHF	TGTGCCAGCAGTTACTCAGGTGGCAATCAGCCCCAGCATTTT
.	.	TRBV7-2	TRBJ1-1	CASSLSSGARAFF	TGTGCCAGCAGCTTAAGTAGCGGGGCCCGAGCTTTCTTT
.	.	TRBV2	TRBJ1-1	CASRLGVNTEAFF	TGTGCCAGCCGACTGGGAGTCAACACTGAAGCTTTCTTT
many	TRBD2	TRBV3-1	TRBJ2-5	CASSPSTGLGETQYF	TGTGCCAGCAGCCCCTCCACGGGACTAGGAGAGACCCAGTACTTC
many	TRBD1	TRBV12-3/TRBV12-4	TRBJ2-7	CASTPGGEQYF	TGTGCCAGCACCCCAGGGGGCGAGCAGTACTTC
.	TRBD1	TRBV4-1	TRBJ1-6	CASRSPGQGNSPLHF	TGCGCCAGCAGGTCACCCGGACAGGGGAATTCACCCCTCCACTTT
.	TRBD2	TRBV11-2	TRBJ2-5	CASSLTSGKETQYF	TGTGCCAGCAGCTTGACTAGCGGAAAAGAGACCCAGTACTTC
.	TRBD2	TRBV7-9	TRBJ2-3	CASSLSLGGTDTQYF	TGTGCCAGCAGCTTATCCTTGGGGGGGACAGATACGCAGTATTTT
medium-sized	.	TRBV4-1	TRBJ2-5	CASSHPGLRGGAFQETQYF	TGCGCCAGCAGCCACCCCGGGCTTAGGGGGGGGGCGTTCCAAGAGACCCAGTACTTC
many	TRBD2	TRBV12-3/TRBV12-4	TRBJ2-5	CASSPSRASGGAETQYF	TGTGCCAGCAGCCCGAGTAGGGCTAGCGGGGGTGCAGAGACCCAGTACTTC
.	.	TRBV24-1	TRBJ1-2	CATSDSSWYTF	TGTGCCACCAGTGATTCCTCGTGGTACACCTTC
many	.	TRBV11-3	TRBJ2-3	CASSLGTADTQYF	TGTGCCAGCAGCTTAGGGACGGCAGATACGCAGTATTTT
.	.	TRBV24-1	TRBJ2-1	CATSDWRDEQFF	TGTGCCACCAGTGATTGGCGGGATGAGCAGTTCTTC
many	.	TRBV10-2	TRBJ2-2	CASTPDTGTGELFF	TGCGCCAGCACCCCTGACACTGGCACCGGGGAGCTGTTTTTT
.	.	TRBV9	TRBJ1-2	CASSVGNYGYTF	TGTGCCAGCAGCGTAGGGAACTATGGCTACACCTTC
few	.	TRBV5-1	TRBJ2-3	CASVEGSHTDTQYF	TGCGCCAGCGTAGAGGGATCTCACACAGATACGCAGTATTTT
.	.	TRBV20-1	TRBJ1-1	CSATYNTEAFF	TGCAGTGCTACCTATAACACTGAAGCTTTCTTT
.	.	TRBV2	TRBJ2-1	CASRDSPYNEQFF	TGTGCCAGCAGAGACAGCCCATACAATGAGCAGTTCTTC
.	TRBD1	TRBV7-7	TRBJ2-1	CASSTGTAGNEQFF	TGTGCCAGCAGCACCGGGACAGCTGGGAATGAGCAGTTCTTC
few	.	TRBV25-1	TRBJ2-2	CASSGRAHPTGELFF	TGTGCCAGCAGTGGGCGTGCACACCCCACCGGGGAGCTGTTTTTT
.	.	TRBV7-2	TRBJ2-7	CASSDSLSYEQYF	TGTGCCAGCAGCGACAGTTTATCCTACGAGCAGTACTTC
.	.	TRBV4-2	TRBJ2-7	CASSQEATGGWYEQYF	TGTGCCAGCAGCCAAGAGGCTACCGGAGGGTGGTACGAGCAGTACTTC
.	.	TRBV6-5	TRBJ1-5	CASSYEVNQPQHF	TGTGCCAGCAGTTACGAAGTAAATCAGCCCCAGCATTTT
few	.	TRBV4-2	TRBJ1-1	CASSQEVLETEAFF	TGTGCCAGCAGCCAAGAGGTGCTGGAAACTGAAGCTTTCTTT